The entry below gives a single TCR beta chain sequence along with its context. Its target is not known. Method: immunoSEQ multiplex PCR; TCRdb's copy keeps in-frame clones and lacks some. Among 71,000 or so clones, 85% to 95% were seen once, and the ten largest hold more than 0.8%. The data were taken from a study of cytomegalovirus exposure and HLA in healthy donors. Background on the study: Both the approximately 120 validation repertoires and the approximately 640 first-cohort repertoires used the same platform, as reported by a later analysis.

This CDR3 is built from 17 residues. Germline V gives CDR1 SGHRS, CDR2 YFSETQ. J lost 5 bases, V lost 2 bases, and 9 bases had no gene match. The roughly 120-subject validation cohort, separate from the 666-subject first cohort, included the donors. Findings and limits, study-wide: Rare TCR sequences dominated, though some public TCRs recurred in many donors. As was reported, the classifier diagnosed cytomegalovirus status with high specificity and sensitivity.

The origin of this receptor is a woman aged 18-29 years in good health and CMV-seronegative. The sequencing input was PBMCs. The rearrangement links TRBV5-1 to TRBJ1-6; 8 nucleotides line up with TRBD1. CDR3 nucleotide sequence: TGCGCCAGCAGCTTCGGACCCGGGACAGGAGATAATTCACCCCTCCACTTT. This codes for CASSFGPGTGDNSPLHF. Filled out from reference TRBV5-1 and TRBJ1-6, the complete variable domain reads KAGVTQTPRYLIKTRGQQVTLSCSPISGHRSVSWYQQTPGQGLQFLFEYFSETQRNKGNFPGRFSGRQFSNSRSEMNVSTLELGDSALYLCASSFGPGTGDNSPLHFGNGTRLTVT.